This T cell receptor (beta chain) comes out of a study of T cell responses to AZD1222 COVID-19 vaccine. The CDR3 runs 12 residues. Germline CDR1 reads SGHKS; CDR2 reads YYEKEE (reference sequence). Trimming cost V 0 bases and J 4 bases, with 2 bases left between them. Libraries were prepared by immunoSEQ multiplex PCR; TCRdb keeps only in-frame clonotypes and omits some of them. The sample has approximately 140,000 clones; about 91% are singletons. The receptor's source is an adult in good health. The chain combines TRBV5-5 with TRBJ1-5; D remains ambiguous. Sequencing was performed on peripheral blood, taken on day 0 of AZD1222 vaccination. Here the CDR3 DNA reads TGTGCCAGCAGCTTGGGAAATCAGCCCCAGCATTTT. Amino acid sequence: CASSLGNQPQHF.